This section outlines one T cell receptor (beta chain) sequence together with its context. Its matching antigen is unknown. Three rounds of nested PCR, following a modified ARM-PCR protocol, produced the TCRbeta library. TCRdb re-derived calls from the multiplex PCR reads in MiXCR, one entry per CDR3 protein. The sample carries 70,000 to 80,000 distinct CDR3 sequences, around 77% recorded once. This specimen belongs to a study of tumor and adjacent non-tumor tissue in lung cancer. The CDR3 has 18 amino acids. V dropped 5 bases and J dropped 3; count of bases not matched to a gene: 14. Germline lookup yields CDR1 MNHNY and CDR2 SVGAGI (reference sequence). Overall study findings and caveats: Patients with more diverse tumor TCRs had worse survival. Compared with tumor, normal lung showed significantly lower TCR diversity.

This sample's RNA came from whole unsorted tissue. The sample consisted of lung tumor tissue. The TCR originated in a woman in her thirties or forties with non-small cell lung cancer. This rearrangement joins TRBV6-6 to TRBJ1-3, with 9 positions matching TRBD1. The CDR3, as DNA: TGTGCCAGCAGTCACCACCGGGACAGGGTGGATCGTGGAAACACCATATATTTT. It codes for CASSHHRDRVDRGNTIYF.